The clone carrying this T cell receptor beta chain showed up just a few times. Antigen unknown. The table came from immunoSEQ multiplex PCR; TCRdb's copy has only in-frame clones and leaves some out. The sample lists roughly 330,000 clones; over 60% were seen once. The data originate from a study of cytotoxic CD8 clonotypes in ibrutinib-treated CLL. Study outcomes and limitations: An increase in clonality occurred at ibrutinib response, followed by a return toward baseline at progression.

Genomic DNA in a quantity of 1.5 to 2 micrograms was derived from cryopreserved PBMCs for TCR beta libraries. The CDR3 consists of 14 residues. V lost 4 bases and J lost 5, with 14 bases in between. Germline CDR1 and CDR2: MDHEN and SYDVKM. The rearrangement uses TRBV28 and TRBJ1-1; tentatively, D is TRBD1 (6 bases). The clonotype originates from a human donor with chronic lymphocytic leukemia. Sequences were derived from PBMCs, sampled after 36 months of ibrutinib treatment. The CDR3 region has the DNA TGTGCCAGCAGTTACGGGGGCGCGGGTACTGAAGCTTTCTTT. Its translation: CASSYGGAGTEAFF. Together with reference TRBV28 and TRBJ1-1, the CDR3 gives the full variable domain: DVKVTQSSRYLVKRTGEKVFLECVQDMDHENMFWYRQDPGLGLRLIYFSYDVKMKEKGDIPEGYSVSREKKERFSLILESASTNQTSMYLCASSYGGAGTEAFFGQGTRLTVV.